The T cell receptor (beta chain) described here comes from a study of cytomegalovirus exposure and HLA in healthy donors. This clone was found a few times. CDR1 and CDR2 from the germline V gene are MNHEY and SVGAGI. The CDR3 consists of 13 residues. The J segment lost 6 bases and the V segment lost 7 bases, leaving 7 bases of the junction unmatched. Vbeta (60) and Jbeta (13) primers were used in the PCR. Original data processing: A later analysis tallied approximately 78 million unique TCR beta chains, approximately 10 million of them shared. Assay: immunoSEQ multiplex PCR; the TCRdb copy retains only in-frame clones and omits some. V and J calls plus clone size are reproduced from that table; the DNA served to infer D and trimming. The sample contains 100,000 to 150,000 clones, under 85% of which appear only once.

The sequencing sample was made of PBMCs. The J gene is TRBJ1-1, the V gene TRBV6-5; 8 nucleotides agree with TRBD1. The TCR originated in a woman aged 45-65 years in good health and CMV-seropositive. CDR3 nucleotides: TGTGCCAGCATTGGACAGGGCCCACCTGAAGCTTTCTTT. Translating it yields CASIGQGPPEAFF.